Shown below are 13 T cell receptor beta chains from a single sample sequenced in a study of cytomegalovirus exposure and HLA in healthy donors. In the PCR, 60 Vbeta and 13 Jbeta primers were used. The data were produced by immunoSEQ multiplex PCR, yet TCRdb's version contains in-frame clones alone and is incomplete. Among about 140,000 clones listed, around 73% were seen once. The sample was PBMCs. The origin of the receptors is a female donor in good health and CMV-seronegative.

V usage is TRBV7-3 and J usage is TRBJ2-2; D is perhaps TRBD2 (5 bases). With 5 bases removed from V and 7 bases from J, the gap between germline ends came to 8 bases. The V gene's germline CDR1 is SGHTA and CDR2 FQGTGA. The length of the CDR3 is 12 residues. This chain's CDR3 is CASSGRGGELFF. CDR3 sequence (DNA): TGTGCCAGCAGCGGTCGGGGCGGGGAGCTGTTTTTT.

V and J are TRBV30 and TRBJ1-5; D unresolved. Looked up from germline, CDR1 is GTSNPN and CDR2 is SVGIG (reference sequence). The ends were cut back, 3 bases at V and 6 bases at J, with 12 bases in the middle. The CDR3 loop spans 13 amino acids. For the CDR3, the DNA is TGTGCCTGGAGCCTCGGGGTGGGTCAGCCCCAGCATTTT. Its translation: CAWSLGVGQPQHF.

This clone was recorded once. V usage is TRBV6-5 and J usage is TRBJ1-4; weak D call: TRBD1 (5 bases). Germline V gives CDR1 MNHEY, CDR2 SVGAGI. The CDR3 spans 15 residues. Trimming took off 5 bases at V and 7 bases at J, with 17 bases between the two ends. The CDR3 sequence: CASSPGRGSGEKLFF. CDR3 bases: TGTGCCAGCAGTCCCGGAAGGGGCTCGGGTGAAAAACTGTTTTTT.

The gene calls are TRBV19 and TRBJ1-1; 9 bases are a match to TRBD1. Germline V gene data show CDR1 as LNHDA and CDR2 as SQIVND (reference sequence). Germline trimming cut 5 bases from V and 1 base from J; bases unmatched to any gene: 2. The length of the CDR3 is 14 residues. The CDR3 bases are TGTGCCAGTAGTGGGGGACAGGGGAACACTGAAGCTTTCTTT. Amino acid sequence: CASSGGQGNTEAFF. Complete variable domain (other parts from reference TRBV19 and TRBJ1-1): DGGITQSPKYLFRKEGQNVTLSCEQNLNHDAMYWYRQDPGQGLRLIYYSQIVNDFQKGDIAEGYSVSREKKESFPLTVTSAQKNPTAFYLCASSGGQGNTEAFFGQGTRLTVV.

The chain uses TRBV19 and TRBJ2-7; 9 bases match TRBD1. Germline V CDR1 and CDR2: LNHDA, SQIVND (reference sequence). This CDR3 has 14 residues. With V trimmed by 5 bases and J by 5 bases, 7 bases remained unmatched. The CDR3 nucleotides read TGTGCCAGTAGTCGGACAGGGGTTACCCACGAGCAGTACTTC. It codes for CASSRTGVTHEQYF.

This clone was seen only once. The CDR3 DNA is TGTGCCAGCAGTCTCCCGACAGGGGGCACTGAAGCTTTCTTT. Protein: CASSLPTGGTEAFF. The genes are TRBV28 and TRBJ1-1, with 9 bases matching TRBD1. The V segment lost 5 bases and the J segment 4 bases; nucleotides outside the gene matches: 5. This CDR3 contains 14 residues. Per the germline V gene, CDR1 is MDHEN and CDR2 is SYDVKM. Looking up the rest from reference TRBV28 and TRBJ1-1 gives the full variable domain: DVKVTQSSRYLVKRTGEKVFLECVQDMDHENMFWYRQDPGLGLRLIYFSYDVKMKEKGDIPEGYSVSREKKERFSLILESASTNQTSMYLCASSLPTGGTEAFFGQGTRLTVV.

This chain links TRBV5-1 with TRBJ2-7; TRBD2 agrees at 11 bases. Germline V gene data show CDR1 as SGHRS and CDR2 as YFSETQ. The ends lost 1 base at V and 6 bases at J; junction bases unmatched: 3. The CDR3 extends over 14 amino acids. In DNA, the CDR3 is TGCGCCAGCAGCTTGACTAGCGGGAGTTCCGAGCAGTACTTC. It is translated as CASSLTSGSSEQYF.

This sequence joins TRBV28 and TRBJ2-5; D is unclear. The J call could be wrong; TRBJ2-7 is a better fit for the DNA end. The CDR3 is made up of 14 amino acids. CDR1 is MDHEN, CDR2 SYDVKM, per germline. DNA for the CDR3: TGTGCCAGCAGTTTATTTCTCAGGTCCTACGAGCAGTACTTC. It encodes CASSLFLRSYEQYF.

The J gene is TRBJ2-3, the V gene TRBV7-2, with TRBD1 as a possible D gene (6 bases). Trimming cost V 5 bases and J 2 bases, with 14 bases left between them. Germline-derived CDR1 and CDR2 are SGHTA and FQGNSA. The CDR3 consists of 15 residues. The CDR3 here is CASSPGQTITDTQYF. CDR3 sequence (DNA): TGTGCCAGCAGCCCCGGACAGACTATCACAGATACGCAGTATTTT.

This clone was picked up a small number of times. CDR3 loop: CASSLGRGYTEAFF. Written as DNA, the CDR3 is TGCGCCAGCAGCTTGGGAAGGGGGTACACTGAAGCTTTCTTT. The chain has TRBV5-1 and TRBJ1-1; D is possibly TRBD1 (6 bases). The V end lost 0 bases, the J end lost 3 bases, and 9 bases lay between the germline ends. Germline-derived CDR1 and CDR2 are SGHRS and YFSETQ. There are 14 residues in the CDR3.

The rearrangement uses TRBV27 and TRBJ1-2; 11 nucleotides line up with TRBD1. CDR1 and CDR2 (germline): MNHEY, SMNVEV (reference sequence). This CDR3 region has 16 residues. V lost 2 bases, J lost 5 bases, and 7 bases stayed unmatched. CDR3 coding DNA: TGTGCCAGCAGTTTAAGGACAGGGGGCGATAGGTATGGCTACACCTTC. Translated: CASSLRTGGDRYGYTF.

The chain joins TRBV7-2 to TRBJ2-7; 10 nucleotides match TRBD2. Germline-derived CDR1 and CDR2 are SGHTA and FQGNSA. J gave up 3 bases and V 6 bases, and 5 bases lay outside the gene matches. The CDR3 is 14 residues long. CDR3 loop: CASSLIAGGYEQYF. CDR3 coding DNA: TGTGCCAGCAGTTTGATAGCGGGAGGCTACGAGCAGTACTTC. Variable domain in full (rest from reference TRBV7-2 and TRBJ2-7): GAGVSQSPSNKVTEKGKDVELRCDPISGHTALYWYRQSLGQGLEFLIYFQGNSAPDKSGLPSDRFSAERTGGSVSTLTIQRTQQEDSAVYLCASSLIAGGYEQYFGPGTRLTVT.

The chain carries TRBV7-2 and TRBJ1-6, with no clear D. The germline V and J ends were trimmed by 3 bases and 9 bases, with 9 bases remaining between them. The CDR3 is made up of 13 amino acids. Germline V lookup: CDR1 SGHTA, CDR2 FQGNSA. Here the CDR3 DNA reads TGTGCCAGCAGCTTTGATAGCGGTTCACCCCTCCACTTT. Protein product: CASSFDSGSPLHF.